In its sample, the clone carrying this T cell receptor (beta chain) was seen a few times. Repertoires were generated with immunoSEQ multiplex PCR, while TCRdb's copy carries only in-frame clones and drops some. The data contain 170,000 or so clones, 60% to 75% of them singletons. The sample is drawn from a study of shared clonotypes between healthy human individuals. Germline assignment: CDR1 KGHSH and CDR2 LQKENI. The CDR3 loop spans 13 amino acids. V lost 2 bases to trimming and J lost 4 bases, with 5 bases between them. The gene calls are TRBV18 and TRBJ1-4; D ambiguous. Sequencing used memory CD4+ T cells sorted from blood. Noted subset: CD45RA-negative fraction. The sequence came from a young man in good health. CDR3 in amino acids: CASSPKFNEKLFF. CDR3 sequence (DNA): TGTGCCAGCTCACCAAAATTTAATGAAAAACTGTTTTTT.